This record concerns one T cell receptor (beta chain) sequence. Its cognate antigen is unknown. Treatment described: oral pan-JAK inhibitor, 5-10 mg twice daily. This CDR3 has 14 residues. From germline, CDR1 is PRHDT and CDR2 FYEKMQ (reference sequence). J was trimmed by 5 bases and V by 1 base; bases with no gene match: 3. RNA was isolated and reverse transcribed to cDNA, the sequencing template. Repertoires were generated with immunoSEQ multiplex PCR, while TCRdb's copy carries only in-frame clones and drops some. The table shows roughly 150,000 clones, with roughly 50% occurring only once. The entry originates in a study of CD8+ T cells in alopecia areata. About the research overall: Each day, treated patients took oral tofacitinib twice, at 5 to 10 mg per dose. Whole-study findings and limits: The study also sequences resident alphabeta T cells of normal skin in scalp samples.

This chain links TRBV13 with TRBJ1-1; 8 bases match TRBD1. Sequencing was performed on CD8+ T cells sorted from blood, taken at week 4, from a patient treated with tofacitinib. This sequence was found in a human donor with alopecia areata. The DNA for the CDR3 is TGTGCCAGCAGCTTAGAAACAGGGGGGACTGAAGCTTTCTTT. Amino acid sequence: CASSLETGGTEAFF. Using reference TRBV13 and TRBJ1-1 for the parts outside the CDR3, the full variable domain is AAGVIQSPRHLIKEKRETATLKCYPIPRHDTVYWYQQGPGQDPQFLISFYEKMQSDKGSIPDRFSAQQFSDYHSELNMSSLELGDSALYFCASSLETGGTEAFFGQGTRLTVV.